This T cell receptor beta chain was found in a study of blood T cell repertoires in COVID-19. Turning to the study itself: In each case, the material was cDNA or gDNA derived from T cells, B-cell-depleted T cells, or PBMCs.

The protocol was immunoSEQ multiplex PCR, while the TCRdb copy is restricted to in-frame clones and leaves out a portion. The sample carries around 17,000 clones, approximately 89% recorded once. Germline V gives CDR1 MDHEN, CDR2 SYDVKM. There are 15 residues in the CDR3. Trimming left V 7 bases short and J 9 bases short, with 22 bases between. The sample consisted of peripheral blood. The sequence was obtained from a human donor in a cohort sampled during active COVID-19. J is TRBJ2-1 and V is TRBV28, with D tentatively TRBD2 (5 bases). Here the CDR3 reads CASITSRGIKREQFF. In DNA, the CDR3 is TGTGCCAGCATCACCTCTAGAGGGATAAAGCGTGAGCAGTTCTTC.